Each of the 27 T cell receptor beta chains below was sequenced from the same sample in a study of human T cells and chemical hapten exposure. Time point described: pre-sensitization, week 0. As to treatment: therapeutic diphenylcyclopropenone sensitization with weekly scalp DPC. One entry per CDR3 protein, called by TCRdb with MiXCR from the RACE reads. This table holds roughly 88,000 distinct CDR3 sequences, around 10% found once. The sample in question was whole blood, obtained in connection with sensitization to the hapten diphenylcyclopropenone (DPC). The receptors come from a woman aged 40 to 50 with alopecia areata. Some clones in this sample may be carry-over from other donors' samples.

CDR3 sequence: CASSMIPPPTGANVLTF. DNA of the CDR3: TGTGCCAGTAGTATGATCCCCCCCCCAACTGGGGCCAACGTCCTGACTTTC. V and J are TRBV19 and TRBJ2-6; D gene unclear. Germline V gives CDR1 LNHDA, CDR2 SQIVND (reference sequence). V shed 3 bases and J shed 2 bases, with 14 bases lying between them. The CDR3 loop spans 17 amino acids.

This clonotype has ten or more counts. V is TRBV6-5 and J is TRBJ1-5; 9 nucleotides match TRBD1. Germline-derived CDR1 and CDR2 are MNHEY and SVGAGI. The CDR3 covers 14 residues. V lost 9 bases to trimming and J lost 7 bases; unmatched junction nucleotides: 10. Here the CDR3 DNA reads TGTGCCAGTTCAATCGGGACAGGGTACCAGCCCCAGCATTTT. Amino acid sequence: CASSIGTGYQPQHF.

This clonotype was seen repeatedly, ten times or more. This chain links TRBV5-1 with TRBJ1-2; D call uncertain. The ends were cut back, 5 bases at V and 4 bases at J, with 12 bases in the middle. The germline V gene encodes CDR1 SGHRS and CDR2 YFSETQ. This CDR3 is 13 amino acids long. CDR3 loop: CASRAWTGYGYTF. The CDR3 nucleotides read TGCGCCAGCAGAGCATGGACTGGCTATGGCTACACCTTC.

V usage is TRBV9 and J usage is TRBJ1-6, with 8 bases fitting TRBD1. The trim removed 3 bases at V and 10 bases at J, leaving 3 bases unmatched. There are 13 residues in the CDR3. Germline V gene data show CDR1 as SGDLS and CDR2 as YYNGEE. In DNA form, the CDR3 reads TGTGCCAGCAGCGACAGGGGGTGGTCACCCCTCCACTTT. Encoded protein: CASSDRGWSPLHF. The complete variable domain, with remaining parts taken from reference TRBV9 and TRBJ1-6, reads DSGVTQTPKHLITATGQRVTLRCSPRSGDLSVYWYQQSLDQGLQFLIQYYNGEERAKGNILERFSAQQFPDLHSELNLSSLELGDSALYFCASSDRGWSPLHFGNGTRLTVT.

This clonotype has only a few counts. The rearrangement uses TRBV12-3 or TRBV12-4 and TRBJ2-5; TRBD2 agrees at 7 bases. This CDR3 is 16 amino acids long. Trimming cost V 3 bases and J 2 bases; bases outside gene matches: 9. DNA for the CDR3: TGTGCCAGCAGTTTTGGGGCAGCGGGGATACAAGAGACCCAGTACTTC. It codes for CASSFGAAGIQETQYF.

This clonotype occurred many times. The V gene is TRBV7-2, the J gene TRBJ2-5, with 8 bases fitting TRBD2. The CDR3 has 14 amino acids. V gave up 3 bases and J gave up 2 bases; unmatched junction bases: 2. In germline, CDR1 is SGHTA, CDR2 FQGNSA. For the CDR3, the DNA is TGTGCCAGCAGCTTTAGCGGGGCGCAAGAGACCCAGTACTTC. It translates to CASSFSGAQETQYF.

This clonotype was detected only a few times. As DNA, the CDR3 is TGCGCCAGCAGCTCCGCGGACCGGGCGGGAACTGAAGCTTTCTTT. Its protein product is CASSSADRAGTEAFF. The chain recombines TRBV5-1 with TRBJ1-1; D not certain. Germline V gives CDR1 SGHRS, CDR2 YFSETQ. V was trimmed by 3 bases and J by 5 bases, leaving 17 bases between them. The CDR3 is made up of 15 amino acids.

This sequence joins TRBV6-6 and TRBJ1-2; 8 bases line up with TRBD1. In germline, CDR1 is MNHNY, CDR2 SVGAGI (reference sequence). V was clipped by 2 bases and J by 8 bases; unmatched bases: 10. The CDR3 runs 15 residues. The CDR3 nucleotides are TGTGCCAGCAGTTACGGTCTGGACAGGGATTCCGGCTACACCTTC. The encoded protein is CASSYGLDRDSGYTF.

The chain is built from TRBV7-2 and TRBJ2-6; D not resolved. Trimming pared 2 bases from V and 3 bases from J, leaving 5 bases between. The germline CDR1 and CDR2 sequences are SGHTA and FQGNSA. This CDR3 is 14 amino acids long. CDR3 sequence (DNA): TGTGCCAGCAGCTTATCCCGTGGGGCCAACGTCCTGACTTTC. This sequence encodes CASSLSRGANVLTF.

There are many counts of this clonotype. The chain has TRBV18 and TRBJ1-1, with D uncertain. The germline V and J ends were trimmed by 4 bases and 7 bases, with 10 bases remaining between them. The V gene's germline CDR1 is KGHSH and CDR2 LQKENI. This CDR3 has 12 amino acids. The CDR3 DNA is TGTGCCAGCTCACTTAGGACGGGTGAAGCTTTCTTT. Its translation is CASSLRTGEAFF.

This clonotype was seen at least ten times. The chain joins TRBV7-9 to TRBJ2-7, with D tentatively TRBD1 (5 bases). The CDR3 has 15 amino acids. The V gene's germline CDR1 is SEHNR and CDR2 FQNEAQ (reference sequence). V was trimmed by 5 bases and J by 2 bases, leaving 16 bases between them. The CDR3 region has the DNA TGTGCCAGCAGCGCCCAGGGCAGGGTCACCTACGAGCAGTACTTC. Translated: CASSAQGRVTYEQYF.

This clonotype appeared a few times. The chain combines TRBV10-2 with TRBJ2-5, with 12 bases fitting TRBD2. The CDR3 runs to 13 residues. CDR1 WSHSY and CDR2 SAAADI come from the germline V gene. The J segment lost 5 bases and the V segment lost 6 bases, leaving 1 base of the junction unmatched. CDR3 loop: CASRTSGGETQYF. CDR3 coding DNA: TGCGCCAGCAGGACTAGCGGGGGTGAGACCCAGTACTTC.

As DNA, the CDR3 is TGTGCCTGGAGTGGACACCCCACCGGGGAGCTGTTTTTT. Residues: CAWSGHPTGELFF. This chain uses TRBV30 with TRBJ2-2; the D is unclear. The ends were cut back, 1 base at V and 4 bases at J, with 7 bases in the middle. Germline V gene sequence: CDR1 GTSNPN, CDR2 SVGIG (reference sequence). This CDR3 spans 13 amino acids.

The rearrangement uses TRBV28 and TRBJ2-7, with 10 nucleotides matching TRBD1. The V gene end was trimmed by 3 bases and the J gene end by 6 bases; junction bases not matched to a gene: 11. CDR3 length: 16 amino acids. Germline-derived CDR1 and CDR2 are MDHEN and SYDVKM. For the CDR3, the DNA is TGTGCCAGCAGTTTTCGCTCCGGGACAGGGGAAGGCGAGCAGTACTTC. Translation gives CASSFRSGTGEGEQYF.

This clonotype was counted ten times or more. The rearrangement uses TRBV14 and TRBJ2-7; D possibly corresponds to TRBD1 (5 bases). The CDR3 has 13 residues. Trimming left V 4 bases short and J 0 bases short, with 7 bases between. In germline, CDR1 is SGHDN, CDR2 FVKESK. CDR3 DNA sequence: TGTGCCAGCAGCCCGACAGCCTCCTACGAGCAGTACTTC. Protein sequence: CASSPTASYEQYF.

The chain employs TRBV21-1 and TRBJ1-2; the tabulated D call, TRBD1, remains unverified against the DNA. TRBV21-1 is assigned pseudogene status. CDR3 length equals 15 residues. CDR3 bases: TGTGCCAGCAGCAAAGGACAGGGTCACGACTATGGCTACACCTTC. Protein product: CASSKGQGHDYGYTF.

This clonotype was found many times. The J gene is TRBJ1-1, the V gene TRBV20-1; TRBD1 aligns across 7 bases. The CDR3 sequence is 15 residues long. Germline-derived CDR1 and CDR2 are DFQATT and SNEGSKA (reference sequence). J lost 5 bases, V lost 2 bases, and 11 bases had no gene match. The CDR3 coding sequence is TGCAGTGCTAGAACTTATGACAGGGTGGATACTGAAGCTTTCTTT. Translated: CSARTYDRVDTEAFF.

This clonotype was seen ten or more times. The J gene is TRBJ2-1, the V gene TRBV9; TRBD2 agrees at 12 bases. The CDR3 is 17 residues long. Germline values: CDR1 SGDLS, CDR2 YYNGEE. Germline trimming cut 0 bases from V and 6 bases from J; bases unmatched to any gene: 7. For the CDR3, the DNA is TGTGCCAGCAGCGTAGACTTGACTAGCGGGGGATTCAATGAGCAGTTCTTC. It is translated as CASSVDLTSGGFNEQFF. Full variable domain (missing parts from reference TRBV9 and TRBJ2-1): DSGVTQTPKHLITATGQRVTLRCSPRSGDLSVYWYQQSLDQGLQFLIQYYNGEERAKGNILERFSAQQFPDLHSELNLSSLELGDSALYFCASSVDLTSGGFNEQFFGPGTRLTVL.

This clonotype occurred a few times. V and J are TRBV2 and TRBJ1-6, with TRBD1 as a possible D gene (6 bases). The CDR3 extends over 14 amino acids. CDR1 and CDR2 from the germline V gene are SNHLY and FYNNEI. The ends were cut back, 10 bases at V and 2 bases at J, with 12 bases in the middle. The CDR3 DNA follows: TGTGCCACCCGACAGGCCACCTATAATTCACCCCTCCACTTT. This encodes CATRQATYNSPLHF. The whole variable domain, filled in from reference TRBV2 and TRBJ1-6, reads EPEVTQTPSHQVTQMGQEVILRCVPISNHLYFYWYRQILGQKVEFLVSFYNNEISEKSEIFDDQFSVERPDGSNFTLKIRSTKLEDSAMYFCATRQATYNSPLHFGNGTRLTVT.

This clonotype was seen ten or more times. The CDR3 here is CSVGSGIAKNIQYF. For the CDR3, the DNA is TGCAGCGTGGGAAGCGGGATAGCCAAAAACATTCAGTACTTC. The chain employs TRBV29-1 and TRBJ2-4, with TRBD2 identical over 7 bases. Unmatched junction bases numbered 5, after V lost 6 bases and J lost 0 bases. The length of the CDR3 is 14 residues. In germline, CDR1 is SQVTM, CDR2 ANQGSEA.

Many counts were recorded for this clonotype. The CDR3 bases are TGCAGCGCTTGGGACGGCAATCAGCCCCAGCATTTT. Protein: CSAWDGNQPQHF. The chain has TRBV29-1 and TRBJ1-5, with D possibly TRBD1 on 5 matching bases. Germline V gene sequence: CDR1 SQVTM, CDR2 ANQGSEA. CDR3 length: 12 amino acids. Trimming removed 7 bases at V and 2 bases at J, with 9 bases between.

This rearrangement joins TRBV20-1 to TRBJ2-5, with D perhaps TRBD1 (6 bases). Trimming left V 5 bases short and J 9 bases short, with 16 bases between. CDR3 length: 12 amino acids. From germline, CDR1 is DFQATT and CDR2 SNEGSKA (reference sequence). The CDR3 coding sequence is TGCAGTGCTGCCCCTTCCAGGGGTGCCCAGTACTTC. Translating it yields CSAAPSRGAQYF.

This chain connects TRBV30 to TRBJ2-1, with 8 nucleotides matching TRBD2. The CDR3 loop spans 16 amino acids. CDR1 is GTSNPN, CDR2 SVGIG, per germline (reference sequence). Trimming removed 0 bases from V and 4 bases from J; junction bases left unmatched: 8. Written as DNA, the CDR3 is TGTGCCTGGAGTGTACAAAACGGGGGGGCGTACAATGAGCAGTTCTTC. Its protein product is CAWSVQNGGAYNEQFF.

This clonotype was observed a few times. V usage is TRBV28 and J usage is TRBJ2-7; possibly TRBD2 for D (5 bases). There are 13 residues in the CDR3. Germline assignment: CDR1 MDHEN and CDR2 SYDVKM. Trimming removed 7 bases at V and 6 bases at J, with 16 bases between. The CDR3 DNA reads as TGTGCCAGCACCCTTTTTCCGAGGGCCGAGCAGTACTTC. Amino acid sequence: CASTLFPRAEQYF.

This clonotype was observed a few times. CDR3 residues: CASSGPRQASALEAFF. Written as DNA, the CDR3 is TGTGCCAGCAGTGGACCTAGACAGGCGTCTGCCCTTGAAGCTTTCTTT. The J gene is TRBJ1-1, the V gene TRBV28, with D perhaps matching TRBD1 (6 bases). The germline V and J ends were trimmed by 5 bases and 7 bases, with 23 bases remaining between them. Looked up from germline, CDR1 is MDHEN and CDR2 is SYDVKM. The CDR3 has 16 residues.

The genes are TRBV20-1 and TRBJ2-7; tentative D call: TRBD1 (5 bases). V was trimmed by 2 bases and J by 4 bases, leaving 12 bases between them. This CDR3 comprises 13 residues. Germline CDR1 is DFQATT and CDR2 is SNEGSKA (reference sequence). The CDR3 region is CSARIPGIYEQYF. The DNA of the CDR3 is TGCAGTGCTAGAATTCCAGGGATTTACGAGCAGTACTTC.

The table lists this clonotype with many counts. The V and J genes are TRBV2 and TRBJ1-5, with D tentatively TRBD1 (5 bases). This CDR3 has 13 amino acids. V was trimmed by 7 bases and J by 5 bases, leaving 12 bases between them. From germline, CDR1 is SNHLY and CDR2 FYNNEI. The CDR3, as DNA: TGTGCCAGCACGAGGGACTCCTATCAGCCCCAGCATTTT. It is translated as CASTRDSYQPQHF.